Listed below are T cell receptor beta chains from one sample, sequenced in a study of blood T cell repertoires in COVID-19. The table came from immunoSEQ multiplex PCR; TCRdb's copy has only in-frame clones and leaves some out. This table holds 88,000 or so clones, 75% to 90% found once. The sequenced sample was peripheral blood. The receptors come from a man aged 55 to 70 with acute or convalescent COVID-19. Each CDR3 is given with its conserved first and last residue. Each record gives: J gene, CDR3 length, clone size, D gene, V gene, CDR3 protein, CDR3 DNA. The D gene is left open where the match is weak. Size is omitted from some rows. Given values are once, few, many or a class for expanded clones.

TRBJ1-3 | 19 | few | TRBD1 | TRBV10-1 | CASTLQCWDRERTGNTIYF | TGCGCCAGCACCCTCCAGTGTTGGGACAGGGAGAGAACTGGAAACACCATATATTTT
TRBJ1-1 | 17 | NA | NA | TRBV18 | CASSPRTSMPGSTEAFF | TGTGCCAGCTCACCACGTACGTCTATGCCCGGGAGCACTGAAGCTTTCTTT
TRBJ2-1 | 15 | NA | TRBD2 | TRBV9 | CASSVTSGRDNEQFF | TGTGCCAGCAGCGTAACTAGCGGGAGAGACAATGAGCAGTTCTTC
TRBJ2-2 | 15 | few | NA | TRBV27 | CASSFRGANTGELFF | TGTGCCAGCAGTTTCCGCGGAGCGAACACCGGGGAGCTGTTTTTT
TRBJ2-3 | 17 | NA | TRBD2 | TRBV19 | CASSRVTTGGRTDTQYF | TGTGCCAGTAGTCGGGTCACGACTGGCGGGAGGACAGATACGCAGTATTTT
TRBJ2-3 | 15 | NA | NA | TRBV6-4 | CASSDQGRGTDTQYF | TGTGCCAGCAGTGACCAGGGGAGGGGCACAGATACGCAGTATTTT
TRBJ1-2 | 17 | few | TRBD1 | TRBV7-2 | CASSSWTGTGLGGGYTF | TGTGCCAGCAGCTCATGGACCGGGACAGGGTTAGGAGGAGGCTACACCTTC
TRBJ1-1 | 12 | NA | NA | TRBV12-3/TRBV12-4 | CASRVTGARAFF | TGTGCCAGCAGGGTGACAGGCGCCAGGGCTTTCTTT
TRBJ1-6 | 15 | once | NA | TRBV11-2 | CASSPPQAQGSPLHF | TGTGCCAGCAGCCCACCTCAGGCACAGGGTTCACCCCTCCACTTT
TRBJ2-3 | 13 | once | NA | TRBV7-8 | CASMQGSTDTQYF | TGTGCCAGCATGCAGGGGAGCACAGATACGCAGTATTTT
TRBJ2-7 | 12 | NA | NA | TRBV29-1 | CSAAGVSYEQYF | TGCAGCGCCGCAGGGGTTTCCTACGAGCAGTACTTC
TRBJ1-2 | 12 | NA | NA | TRBV30 | CAWDKTNYGYTF | TGTGCCTGGGACAAGACAAATTATGGCTACACCTTC
TRBJ1-2 | 13 | NA | TRBD1 | TRBV30 | CAWSATGFYGYTF | TGTGCCTGGAGTGCGACAGGGTTCTATGGCTACACCTTC
TRBJ1-2 | 17 | NA | TRBD1 | TRBV18 | CASSPPLPAGGDYGYTF | TGTGCCAGCTCACCACCGCTCCCCGCAGGGGGCGACTATGGCTACACCTTC
TRBJ2-7 | 18 | NA | TRBD2 | TRBV7-2 | CASSLLGLAGGPVNEQYF | TGTGCCAGCAGCTTACTCGGACTAGCGGGGGGGCCGGTAAACGAGCAGTACTTC
TRBJ2-2 | 17 | NA | TRBD1 | TRBV20-1 | CSASLAGTGANTGELFF | TGCAGTGCTAGTTTAGCCGGGACAGGGGCGAACACCGGGGAGCTGTTTTTT
TRBJ1-4 | 15 | few | NA | TRBV7-2 | CASSLIGGANEKLFF | TGTGCCAGCAGCTTAATCGGAGGGGCTAATGAAAAACTGTTTTTT
TRBJ2-1 | 16 | NA | TRBD2 | TRBV10-3 | CAIRETAGGSYNEQFF | TGTGCCATCAGGGAAACAGCGGGGGGGTCCTACAATGAGCAGTTCTTC
TRBJ2-7 | 14 | NA | NA | TRBV2 | CASSDLGRAYEQYF | TGTGCCAGCAGTGACCTTGGCAGGGCCTACGAGCAGTACTTC
TRBJ2-3 | 15 | NA | TRBD1 | TRBV5-1 | CASSSQTGGTDTQYF | TGCGCCAGCAGCTCCCAGACAGGGGGCACAGATACGCAGTATTTT
TRBJ2-4 | 19 | NA | TRBD1 | TRBV28 | CASSRSPGQGGVAKNIQYF | TGTGCCAGCAGTCGTAGCCCGGGACAGGGGGGGGTCGCCAAAAACATTCAGTACTTC
TRBJ1-2 | 15 | few | TRBD1 | TRBV27 | CASRSRQGGSYGYTF | TGTGCCAGCCGAAGCCGACAGGGAGGTTCCTATGGCTACACCTTC
TRBJ2-2 | 14 | NA | TRBD1 | TRBV11-2 | CASSWDRGTGELFF | TGTGCCAGCAGCTGGGACAGGGGCACCGGGGAGCTGTTTTTT
TRBJ1-2 | 13 | few | TRBD1 | TRBV7-9 | CASSSGQGNGYTF | TGTGCCAGCAGCTCGGGACAGGGGAATGGCTACACCTTC
TRBJ1-3 | 11 | NA | NA | TRBV6-5 | CASRERNTIYF | TGTGCCAGCAGAGAGAGAAACACCATATATTTT
TRBJ1-5 | 13 | NA | NA | TRBV30 | CAWGNRANQPQHF | TGTGCCTGGGGTAACAGGGCCAATCAGCCCCAGCATTTT
TRBJ1-1 | 15 | NA | TRBD1 | TRBV5-1 | CASSADRGRGTEAFF | TGCGCCAGCAGCGCGGACAGGGGGCGGGGAACTGAAGCTTTCTTT
TRBJ1-4 | 15 | NA | TRBD1 | TRBV10-3 | CAISDGQGLFEKLFF | TGTGCCATCAGTGATGGACAGGGCCTTTTTGAAAAACTGTTTTTT
TRBJ2-5 | 16 | NA | TRBD2 | TRBV11-2 | CASSIRPSGGLETQYF | TGTGCCAGCAGCATTCGCCCTAGCGGGGGTTTGGAGACCCAGTACTTC
TRBJ1-4 | 13 | NA | NA | TRBV5-4 | CASSYSSEEKLFF | TGTGCCAGCAGCTACAGCTCTGAGGAAAAACTGTTTTTT
TRBJ1-4 | 15 | NA | NA | TRBV30 | CAWSSSGDRREKLFF | TGTGCCTGGAGTTCCTCAGGGGACCGACGTGAAAAACTGTTTTTT
TRBJ2-3 | 15 | NA | TRBD2 | TRBV29-1 | CSARLSGRLTDTQYF | TGCAGCGCCCGACTTAGCGGGAGGCTCACAGATACGCAGTATTTT
TRBJ2-1 | 15 | NA | NA | TRBV5-1 | CASSLDGVSYNEQFF | TGCGCCAGCAGCTTGGACGGGGTCTCCTACAATGAGCAGTTCTTC
TRBJ1-2 | 13 | NA | NA | TRBV6-4 | CASSAKTGYGYTF | TGTGCCAGCAGTGCAAAGACAGGTTATGGCTACACCTTC
TRBJ2-7 | 13 | few | TRBD2 | TRBV4-2 | CASKGLASNEQYF | TGTGCCAGCAAGGGACTAGCATCAAACGAGCAGTACTTC
TRBJ2-1 | 15 | NA | TRBD1 | TRBV6-5 | CASSPPRDRGNEQFF | TGTGCCAGCAGTCCGCCCCGGGACAGGGGGAATGAGCAGTTCTTC
TRBJ1-5 | 15 | NA | TRBD1 | TRBV27 | CASSAGTAINQPQHF | TGTGCCAGCAGTGCCGGGACAGCCATCAATCAGCCCCAGCATTTT
TRBJ2-3 | 14 | NA | TRBD2 | TRBV7-6 | CASSDNGGADTQYF | TGTGCCAGCAGCGACAACGGGGGGGCAGATACGCAGTATTTT
TRBJ1-1 | 13 | NA | NA | TRBV27 | CASSFSRNTEAFF | TGTGCCAGCAGTTTTTCGCGGAACACTGAAGCTTTCTTT
TRBJ2-1 | 14 | NA | TRBD2 | TRBV7-3 | CASSQSGGYNEQFF | TGTGCCAGCAGCCAAAGCGGGGGCTACAATGAGCAGTTCTTC
TRBJ2-3 | 15 | NA | TRBD2 | TRBV27 | CASSLAGGPTDTQYF | TGTGCCAGCAGTTTAGCGGGAGGGCCCACAGATACGCAGTATTTT